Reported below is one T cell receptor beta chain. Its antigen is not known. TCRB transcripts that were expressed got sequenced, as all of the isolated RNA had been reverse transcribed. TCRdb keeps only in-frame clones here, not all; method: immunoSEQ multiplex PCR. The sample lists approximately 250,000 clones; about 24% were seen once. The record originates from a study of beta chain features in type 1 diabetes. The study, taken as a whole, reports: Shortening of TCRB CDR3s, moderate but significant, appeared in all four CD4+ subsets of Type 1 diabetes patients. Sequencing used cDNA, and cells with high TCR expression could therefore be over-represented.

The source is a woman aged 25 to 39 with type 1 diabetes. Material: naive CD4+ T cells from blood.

The chain's CDR3 is CATSLAGRRETQYF. The CDR3 DNA reads TGTGCCACCAGCCTAGCGGGAAGGCGGGAGACCCAGTACTTC. This sequence joins TRBV15 and TRBJ2-5, with 9 bases matching TRBD2. The CDR3 sequence is 14 residues long. Germline V gene data show CDR1 as LNHNV and CDR2 as YYDKDF (reference sequence). V shed 5 bases and J 5 bases; nucleotides not matched to a gene: 6.